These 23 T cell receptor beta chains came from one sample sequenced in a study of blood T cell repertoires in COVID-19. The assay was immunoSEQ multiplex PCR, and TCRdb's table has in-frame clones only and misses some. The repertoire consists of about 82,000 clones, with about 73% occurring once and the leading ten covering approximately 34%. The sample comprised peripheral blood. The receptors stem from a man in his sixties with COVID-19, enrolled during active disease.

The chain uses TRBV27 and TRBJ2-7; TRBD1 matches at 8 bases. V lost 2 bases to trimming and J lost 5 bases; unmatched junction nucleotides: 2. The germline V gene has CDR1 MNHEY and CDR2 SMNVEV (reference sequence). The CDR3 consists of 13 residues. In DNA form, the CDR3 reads TGTGCCAGCAGTTTACCGACAGGGGACGAGCAGTACTTC. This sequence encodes CASSLPTGDEQYF.

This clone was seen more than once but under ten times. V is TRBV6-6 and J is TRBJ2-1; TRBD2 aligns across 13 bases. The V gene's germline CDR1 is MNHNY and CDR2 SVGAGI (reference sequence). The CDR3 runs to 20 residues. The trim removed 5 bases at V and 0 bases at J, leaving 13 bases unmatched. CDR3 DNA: TGTGCCAGCAGTCTCCACGGACTAGCGGGGGCGCTTAGCTCCTACAATGAGCAGTTCTTC. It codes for CASSLHGLAGALSSYNEQFF.

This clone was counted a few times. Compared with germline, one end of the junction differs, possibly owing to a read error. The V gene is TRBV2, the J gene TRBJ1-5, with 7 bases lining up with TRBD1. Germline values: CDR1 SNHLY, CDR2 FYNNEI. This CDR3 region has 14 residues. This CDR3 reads CASRRGPSDQPQHF. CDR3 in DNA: TGTGCCAGCAGGAGGGGGCCTAGCGATCAGCCCCAGCATTTT.

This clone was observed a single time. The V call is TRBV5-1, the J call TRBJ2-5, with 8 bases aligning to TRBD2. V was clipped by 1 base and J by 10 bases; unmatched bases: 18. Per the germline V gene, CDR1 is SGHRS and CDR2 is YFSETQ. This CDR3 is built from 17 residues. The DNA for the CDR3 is TGCGCCAGCAGCTTGCCCCCTAGCGGGCAATCCTTGGTGGGCCAGTACTTC. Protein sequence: CASSLPPSGQSLVGQYF.

The CDR3 reads CASSLDSYSNQPQHF. In DNA form, the CDR3 reads TGCGCCAGCAGCTTGGACTCCTATAGCAATCAGCCCCAGCATTTT. The chain joins TRBV5-1 to TRBJ1-5; D not certain. The CDR3 covers 15 residues. The germline CDR1 and CDR2 sequences are SGHRS and YFSETQ. V lost 0 bases and J lost 0, with 7 bases in between.

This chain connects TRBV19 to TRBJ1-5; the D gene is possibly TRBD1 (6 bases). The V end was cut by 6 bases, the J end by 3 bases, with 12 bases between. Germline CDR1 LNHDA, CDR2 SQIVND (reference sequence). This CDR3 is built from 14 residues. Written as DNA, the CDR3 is TGTGCCAGTAGGAACAGGGAATTCAATCAGCCCCAGCATTTT. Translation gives CASRNREFNQPQHF.

The CDR3 sequence is CASSLGTYSNQPQHF. CDR3 nucleotide sequence: TGTGCCAGCAGTTTGGGGACTTATAGCAATCAGCCCCAGCATTTT. The J gene is TRBJ1-5, the V gene TRBV28, with D perhaps matching TRBD1 (5 bases). Trimming left V 3 bases short and J 0 bases short, with 9 bases between. The CDR3 consists of 15 residues. Germline V gene lookup returns CDR1 MDHEN and CDR2 SYDVKM. The full variable domain, in which reference TRBV28 and TRBJ1-5 provide the parts outside the CDR3, is DVKVTQSSRYLVKRTGEKVFLECVQDMDHENMFWYRQDPGLGLRLIYFSYDVKMKEKGDIPEGYSVSREKKERFSLILESASTNQTSMYLCASSLGTYSNQPQHFGDGTRLSIL.

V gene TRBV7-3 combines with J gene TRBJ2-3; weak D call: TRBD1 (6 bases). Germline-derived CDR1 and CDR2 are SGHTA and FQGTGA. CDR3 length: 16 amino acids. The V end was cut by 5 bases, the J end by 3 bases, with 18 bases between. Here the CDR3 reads CASSPRGTVKTDTQYF. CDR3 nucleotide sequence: TGTGCCAGCAGCCCTAGGGGGACCGTAAAAACAGATACGCAGTATTTT.

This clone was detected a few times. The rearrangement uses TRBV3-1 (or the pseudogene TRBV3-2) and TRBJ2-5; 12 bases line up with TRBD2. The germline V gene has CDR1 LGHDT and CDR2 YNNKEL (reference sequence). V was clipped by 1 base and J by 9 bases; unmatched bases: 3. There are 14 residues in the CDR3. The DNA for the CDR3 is TGTGCCAGCAGCCAAGGGCTAGCGGGGGGGCCCCAGTACTTC. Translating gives CASSQGLAGGPQYF.

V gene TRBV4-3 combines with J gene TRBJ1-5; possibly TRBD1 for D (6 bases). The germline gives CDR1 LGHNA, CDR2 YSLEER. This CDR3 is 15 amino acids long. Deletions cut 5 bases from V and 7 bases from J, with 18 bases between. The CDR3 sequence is CASSGDTRAGQPQHF. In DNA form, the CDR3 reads TGCGCCAGCAGCGGGGACACCAGGGCAGGGCAGCCCCAGCATTTT.

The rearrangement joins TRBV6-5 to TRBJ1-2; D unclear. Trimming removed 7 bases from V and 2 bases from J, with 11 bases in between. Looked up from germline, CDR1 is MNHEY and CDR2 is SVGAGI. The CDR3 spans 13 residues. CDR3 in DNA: TGTGCCAGCATACGGACGGGGAACTATGGCTACACCTTC. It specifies CASIRTGNYGYTF.

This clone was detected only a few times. CDR3 sequence (DNA): TGTGCCAGCAGCTTAAGGGGCAGGGGCTACGAGCAGTACTTC. Its translation is CASSLRGRGYEQYF. This rearrangement joins TRBV11-1 to TRBJ2-7; D may be TRBD1 (6 bases). V was cut by 2 bases and J by 3 bases, with 11 bases left in between. The germline V gene encodes CDR1 SGHAT and CDR2 FQDESV (reference sequence). The CDR3 length is 14 residues.

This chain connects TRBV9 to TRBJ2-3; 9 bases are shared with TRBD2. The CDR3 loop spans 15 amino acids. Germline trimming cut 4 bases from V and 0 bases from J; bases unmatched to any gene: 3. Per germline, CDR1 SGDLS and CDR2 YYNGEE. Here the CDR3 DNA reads TGTGCCAGCAGCACAAGCGGGGGGAGCACAGATACGCAGTATTTT. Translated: CASSTSGGSTDTQYF.

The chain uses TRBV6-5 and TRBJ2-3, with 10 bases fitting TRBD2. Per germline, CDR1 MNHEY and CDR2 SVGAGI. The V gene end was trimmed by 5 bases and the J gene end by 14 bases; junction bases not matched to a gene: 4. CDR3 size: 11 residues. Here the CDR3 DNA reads TGTGCCAGCAGTCTAGCGGGAGCTATGTATTTT. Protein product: CASSLAGAMYF.

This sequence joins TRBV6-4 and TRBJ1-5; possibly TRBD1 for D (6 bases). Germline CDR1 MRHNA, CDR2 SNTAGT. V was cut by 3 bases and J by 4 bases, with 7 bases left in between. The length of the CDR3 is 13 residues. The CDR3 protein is CASSETGNQPQHF. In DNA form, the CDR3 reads TGTGCCAGCAGTGAAACAGGGAATCAGCCCCAGCATTTT.

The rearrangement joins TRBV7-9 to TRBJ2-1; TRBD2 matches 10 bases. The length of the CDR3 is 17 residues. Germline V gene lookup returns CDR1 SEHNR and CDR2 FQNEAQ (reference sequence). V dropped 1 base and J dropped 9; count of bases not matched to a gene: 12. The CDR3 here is CASSLGGLAGVAREQFF. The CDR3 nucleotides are TGTGCCAGCAGCTTAGGTGGCCTAGCGGGAGTCGCTCGTGAGCAGTTCTTC. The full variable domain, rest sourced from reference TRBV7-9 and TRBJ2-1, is DTGVSQNPRHKITKRGQNVTFRCDPISEHNRLYWYRQTLGQGPEFLTYFQNEAQLEKSRLLSDRFSAERPKGSFSTLEIQRTEQGDSAMYLCASSLGGLAGVAREQFFGPGTRLTVL.

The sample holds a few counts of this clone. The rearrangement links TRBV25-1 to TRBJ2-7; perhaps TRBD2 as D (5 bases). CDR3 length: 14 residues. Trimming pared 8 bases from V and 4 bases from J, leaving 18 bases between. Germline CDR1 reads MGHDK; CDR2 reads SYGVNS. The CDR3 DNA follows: TGTGCCAGCGCTGGACTGGTAATTCCTTACGAGCAGTACTTC. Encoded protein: CASAGLVIPYEQYF.

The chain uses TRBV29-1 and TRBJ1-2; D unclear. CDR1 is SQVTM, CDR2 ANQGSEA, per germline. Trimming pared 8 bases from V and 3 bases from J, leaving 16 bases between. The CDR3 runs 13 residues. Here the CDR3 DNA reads TGCAGCCCCCCCTTTGTCCGGGACTATGGCTACACCTTC. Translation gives CSPPFVRDYGYTF.

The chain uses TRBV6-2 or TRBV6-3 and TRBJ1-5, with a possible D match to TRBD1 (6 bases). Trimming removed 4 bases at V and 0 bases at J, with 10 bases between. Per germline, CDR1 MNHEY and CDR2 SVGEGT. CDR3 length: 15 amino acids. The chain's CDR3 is CASSSGAYSNQPQHF. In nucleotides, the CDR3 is TGTGCCAGCAGTTCAGGGGCGTATAGCAATCAGCCCCAGCATTTT.

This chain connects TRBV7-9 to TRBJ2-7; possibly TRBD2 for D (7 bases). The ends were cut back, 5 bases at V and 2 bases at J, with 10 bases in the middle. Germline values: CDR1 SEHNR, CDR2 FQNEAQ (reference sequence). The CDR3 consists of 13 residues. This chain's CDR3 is CASSPGGPYEQYF. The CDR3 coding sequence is TGTGCCAGCAGCCCGGGGGGCCCCTACGAGCAGTACTTC.

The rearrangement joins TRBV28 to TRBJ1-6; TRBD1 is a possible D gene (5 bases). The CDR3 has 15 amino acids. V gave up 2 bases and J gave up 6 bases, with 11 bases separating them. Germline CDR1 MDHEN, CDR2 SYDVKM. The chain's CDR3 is CASSLKAGSNSPLHF. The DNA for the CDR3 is TGTGCCAGCAGTTTAAAGGCAGGGTCTAATTCACCCCTCCACTTT. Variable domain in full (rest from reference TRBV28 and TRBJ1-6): DVKVTQSSRYLVKRTGEKVFLECVQDMDHENMFWYRQDPGLGLRLIYFSYDVKMKEKGDIPEGYSVSREKKERFSLILESASTNQTSMYLCASSLKAGSNSPLHFGNGTRLTVT.

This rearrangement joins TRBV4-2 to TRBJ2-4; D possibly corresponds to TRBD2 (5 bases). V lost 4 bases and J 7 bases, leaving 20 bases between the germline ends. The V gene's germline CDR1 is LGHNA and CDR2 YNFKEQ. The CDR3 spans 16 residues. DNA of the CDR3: TGTGCCAGCAGCCTCGCCGCCGCTAGCCAAGAGAACATTCAGTACTTC. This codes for CASSLAAASQENIQYF.

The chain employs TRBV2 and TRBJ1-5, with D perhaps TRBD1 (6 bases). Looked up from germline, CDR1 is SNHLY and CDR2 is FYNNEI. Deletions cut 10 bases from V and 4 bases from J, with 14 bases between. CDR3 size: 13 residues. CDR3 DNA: TGTGCCACCGAGGGGGGGACTAATCAGCCCCAGCATTTT. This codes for CATEGGTNQPQHF.